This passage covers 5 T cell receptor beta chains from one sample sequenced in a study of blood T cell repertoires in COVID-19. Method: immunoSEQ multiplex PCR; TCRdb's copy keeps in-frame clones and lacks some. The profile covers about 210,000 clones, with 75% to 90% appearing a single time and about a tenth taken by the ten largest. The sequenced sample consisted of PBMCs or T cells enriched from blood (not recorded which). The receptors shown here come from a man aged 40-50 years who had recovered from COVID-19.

The CDR3, as DNA: TGTGCCAGCAGTGTCCTGGGACAGGGGATAGTTGGTGGCTACACCTTC. Protein sequence: CASSVLGQGIVGGYTF. The chain uses TRBV2 and TRBJ1-2; 10 bases are shared with TRBD1. V lost 4 bases to trimming and J lost 7 bases; unmatched junction nucleotides: 12. The germline V gene has CDR1 SNHLY and CDR2 FYNNEI. The CDR3 spans 16 residues.

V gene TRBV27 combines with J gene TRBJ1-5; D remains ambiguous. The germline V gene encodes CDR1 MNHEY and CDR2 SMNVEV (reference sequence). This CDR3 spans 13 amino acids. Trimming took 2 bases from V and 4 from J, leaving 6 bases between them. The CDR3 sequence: CASSLARNQPQHF. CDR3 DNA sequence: TGTGCCAGCAGTTTAGCCAGGAATCAGCCCCAGCATTTT.

CDR3 sequence (DNA): TGTGCCAGCAGATCGGGCCGGGATATCCACTATGGCTACACCTTC. It yields the protein CASRSGRDIHYGYTF. This sequence joins TRBV6-6 and TRBJ1-2; D gene ambiguous. V shed 6 bases and J shed 3 bases, with 17 bases lying between them. Germline CDR1 MNHNY, CDR2 SVGAGI (reference sequence). The CDR3 is made up of 15 amino acids.

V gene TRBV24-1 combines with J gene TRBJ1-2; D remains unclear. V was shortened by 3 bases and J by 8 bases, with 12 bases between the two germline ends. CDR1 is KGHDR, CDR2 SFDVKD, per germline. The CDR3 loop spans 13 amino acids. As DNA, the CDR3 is TGTGCCACCAGTGATCGGGATCAGAAGGGCTACACCTTC. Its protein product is CATSDRDQKGYTF.

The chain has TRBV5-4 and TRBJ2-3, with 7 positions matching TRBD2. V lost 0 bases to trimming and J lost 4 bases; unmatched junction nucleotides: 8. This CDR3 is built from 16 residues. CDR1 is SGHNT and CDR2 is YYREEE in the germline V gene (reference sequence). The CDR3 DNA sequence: TGTGCCAGCAGCTTGGCGCTAGCGGCGCCCGCAGATACGCAGTATTTT. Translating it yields CASSLALAAPADTQYF. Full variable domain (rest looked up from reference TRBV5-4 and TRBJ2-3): ETGVTQSPTHLIKTRGQQVTLRCSSQSGHNTVSWYQQALGQGPQFIFQYYREEENGRGNFPPRFSGLQFPNYSSELNVNALELDDSALYLCASSLALAAPADTQYFGPGTRLTVL.